The 31 T cell receptor beta chains below were found in one sample sequenced in a study of blood T cell repertoires in COVID-19. Produced via immunoSEQ multiplex PCR; TCRdb's table is partial and in-frame only. Of 350,000 to 400,000 clones listed, approximately 89% are singletons. What was sequenced was PBMCs or T cells enriched from blood (not recorded which). Receptor source: a woman between 40 and 55 years old who had been exposed to COVID-19.

The gene calls are TRBV2 and TRBJ1-3; no reliable D call. Looked up from germline, CDR1 is SNHLY and CDR2 is FYNNEI. The CDR3 sequence is 18 residues long. V lost 7 bases and J lost 0, with 22 bases in between. The CDR3: CASTPGRAFGSSGNTIYF. CDR3 nucleotides: TGTGCCAGCACCCCCGGTCGGGCGTTCGGGAGCTCTGGAAACACCATATATTTT.

V and J are TRBV13 and TRBJ1-3, with 8 positions matching TRBD1. This CDR3 is 14 amino acids long. V lost 2 bases, J lost 7 bases, and 4 bases stayed unmatched. Germline V gene sequence: CDR1 PRHDT, CDR2 FYEKMQ (reference sequence). CDR3 protein: CASSLRTGWNTIYF. CDR3 in DNA: TGTGCCAGCAGCTTAAGGACAGGGTGGAACACCATATATTTT.

The genes are TRBV7-3 and TRBJ1-3; tentatively, D is TRBD1 (6 bases). Trimming left V 4 bases short and J 10 bases short, with 23 bases between. Germline V CDR1 and CDR2: SGHTA, FQGTGA. The CDR3 loop spans 16 amino acids. The CDR3 DNA sequence: TGTGCCAGCAGCTCTCGTAGTTGGGAGGGGGAAAGGACCATATATTTT. The encoded protein is CASSSRSWEGERTIYF.

V gene TRBV5-1 combines with J gene TRBJ2-6, with a weak D call TRBD2 (7 bases). The CDR3 spans 19 residues. Trimming left V 0 bases short and J 0 bases short, with 16 bases between. The germline CDR1 and CDR2 sequences are SGHRS and YFSETQ. The CDR3 bases are TGCGCCAGCAGCTTGGTGGCGCAAGGGGGGGGCTCTGGGGCCAACGTCCTGACTTTC. Protein: CASSLVAQGGGSGANVLTF.

V usage is TRBV9 and J usage is TRBJ1-4; tentative D call: TRBD1 (6 bases). The germline CDR1 and CDR2 sequences are SGDLS and YYNGEE. The CDR3 totals 14 residues. V gave up 4 bases and J gave up 8 bases, with 15 bases separating them. The CDR3 region is CASSLLTTGEKLFF. CDR3 DNA: TGTGCCAGCAGCCTGCTTACAACAGGGGAAAAACTGTTTTTT.

J is TRBJ2-7 and V is TRBV3-1 (or the pseudogene TRBV3-2); possibly TRBD1 for D (5 bases). V lost 1 base and J 3 bases, leaving 25 bases between the germline ends. In germline, CDR1 is LGHDT, CDR2 YNNKEL (reference sequence). The CDR3 is 19 amino acids. DNA for the CDR3: TGTGCCAGCAGCCAAGGGGTCCTAGGGGAAGGTACCAATATCTACGAGCAGTACTTC. This sequence encodes CASSQGVLGEGTNIYEQYF.

This chain uses TRBV4-3 with TRBJ1-6, with a possible D match to TRBD1 (5 bases). Germline CDR1 reads LGHNA; CDR2 reads YSLEER. The V end was cut by 1 base, the J end by 7 bases, with 11 bases between. The CDR3 extends over 15 amino acids. The DNA for the CDR3 is TGCGCCAGCAGCCAAGTAACGGAGGGGAATTCACCCCTCCACTTT. It translates to CASSQVTEGNSPLHF.

The chain couples TRBV30 to TRBJ1-5, with D hard to call. The length of the CDR3 is 13 residues. Trimming shortened V by 4 bases and J by 6 bases, and 13 bases separated the two germline ends. Per germline, CDR1 GTSNPN and CDR2 SVGIG (reference sequence). The CDR3 loop is CAWKTAGSQPQHF. DNA for the CDR3: TGTGCCTGGAAGACGGCGGGGAGTCAGCCCCAGCATTTT.

This sequence joins TRBV18 and TRBJ2-7, with unresolved D. The CDR3 length is 14 residues. Germline V gene sequence: CDR1 KGHSH, CDR2 LQKENI. V was pared by 0 bases and J by 3 bases, with 9 bases between. The CDR3 DNA reads TGTGCCAGCTCACCACCGTCTCGTAACTACGAGCAGTACTTC. This codes for CASSPPSRNYEQYF.

The genes are TRBV7-6 and TRBJ1-1, with a possible D match to TRBD1 (6 bases). CDR3 length: 15 amino acids. Looked up from germline, CDR1 is SGHVS and CDR2 is FNYEAQ. V was pared by 0 bases and J by 5 bases, with 13 bases between. Here the CDR3 reads CASSLAPGGPTEAFF. The CDR3 coding sequence is TGTGCCAGCAGCTTAGCCCCGGGGGGGCCGACTGAAGCTTTCTTT.

This rearrangement joins TRBV25-1 to TRBJ1-5; D ambiguous. This CDR3 region has 14 residues. Between the trimmed V and J ends, which lost 3 bases and 0 bases, there was a span of 6 bases. Germline-derived CDR1 and CDR2 are MGHDK and SYGVNS. The DNA for the CDR3 is TGTGCCAGCAGTGACGGGGATAGCAATCAGCCCCAGCATTTT. This codes for CASSDGDSNQPQHF. Full variable domain (remainder filled in from reference TRBV25-1 and TRBJ1-5): EADIYQTPRYLVIGTGKKITLECSQTMGHDKMYWYQQDPGMELHLIHYSYGVNSTEKGDLSSESTVSRIRTEHFPLTLESARPSHTSQYLCASSDGDSNQPQHFGDGTRLSIL.

This chain uses TRBV15 with TRBJ1-1; D uncertain. V lost 1 base and J 4 bases, leaving 13 bases between the germline ends. This CDR3 is built from 15 residues. CDR1 is LNHNV, CDR2 YYDKDF, per germline (reference sequence). Written as DNA, the CDR3 is TGTGCCACCAGCAGAGGGGGAGAGCTGGGCACTGAAGCTTTCTTT. It encodes CATSRGGELGTEAFF.

The chain recombines TRBV18 with TRBJ1-5, with 10 positions matching TRBD1. V dropped 3 bases and J dropped 4; count of bases not matched to a gene: 6. Looked up from germline, CDR1 is KGHSH and CDR2 is LQKENI. The CDR3 length is 16 residues. The CDR3 region is CASSPSRDRGNQPQHF. CDR3 DNA: TGTGCCAGCTCACCTTCCCGGGACAGGGGAAATCAGCCCCAGCATTTT. Together with reference TRBV18 and TRBJ1-5, the CDR3 gives the full variable domain: NAGVMQNPRHLVRRRGQEARLRCSPMKGHSHVYWYRQLPEEGLKFMVYLQKENIIDESGMPKERFSAEFPKEGPSILRIQQVVRGDSAAYFCASSPSRDRGNQPQHFGDGTRLSIL.

This chain uses TRBV29-1 with TRBJ2-1; 8 positions match TRBD2. The CDR3 has 14 residues. J gave up 8 bases and V 6 bases, and 12 bases lay outside the gene matches. Germline CDR1 reads SQVTM; CDR2 reads ANQGSEA. CDR3 nucleotides: TGCAGCGTGGGGACTAGTCGGCCAATGGATGAGCAGTTCTTC. Residues: CSVGTSRPMDEQFF.

The CDR3 region is CASSISGGAYEQYF. In DNA, the CDR3 is TGCGCCAGCAGCATTAGCGGGGGGGCCTACGAGCAGTACTTC. The J gene is TRBJ2-7, the V gene TRBV5-1, with 11 bases that match TRBD2. Germline loops: CDR1 SGHRS, CDR2 YFSETQ. CDR3 length: 14 amino acids. The junction had 2 bases not matched to a gene; V was cut back by 4 bases and J by 2 bases.

In this sample, this clone turned up once. This chain uses TRBV30 with TRBJ1-2; 9 bases map to TRBD1. The CDR3 contains 15 residues. J was trimmed by 1 base and V by 5 bases; bases with no gene match: 8. Germline V CDR1 and CDR2: GTSNPN, SVGIG (reference sequence). The CDR3 is CAWARGTGNNYGYTF. The CDR3 coding sequence is TGTGCCTGGGCTCGGGGGACAGGGAATAACTATGGCTACACCTTC.

This sequence joins TRBV18 and TRBJ1-2; D might be TRBD1 (6 bases). Per germline, CDR1 KGHSH and CDR2 LQKENI. The V end lost 3 bases, the J end lost 6 bases, and 14 bases lay between the germline ends. The CDR3 is 14 amino acids. In DNA, the CDR3 is TGTGCCAGCTCACCCTCCGGGCAGGGGAATGGCTACACCTTC. This gives the protein CASSPSGQGNGYTF.

The rearrangement uses TRBV6-1 and TRBJ1-5, with TRBD1 matching over 9 bases. Looked up from germline, CDR1 is MNHNS and CDR2 is SASEGT. The CDR3 length is 16 residues. Trimming removed 2 bases from V and 7 bases from J; junction bases left unmatched: 9. The CDR3 here is CASSERGDRVGQPQHF. CDR3 DNA sequence: TGTGCCAGCAGTGAAAGGGGGGACAGGGTGGGCCAGCCCCAGCATTTT.

The chain is built from TRBV6-1 and TRBJ2-7; 8 bases are shared with TRBD1. With 2 bases clipped from V and 2 bases from J, the junction kept 5 bases outside the gene matches. The germline CDR1 and CDR2 sequences are MNHNS and SASEGT. There are 15 residues in the CDR3. In DNA, the CDR3 is TGTGCCAGCAGTGAAATAGGACAGGGACCCTACGAGCAGTACTTC. This translates into CASSEIGQGPYEQYF.

A few counts support this clone. The chain uses TRBV2 and TRBJ2-7; 13 bases agree with TRBD2. This CDR3 region has 16 residues. Germline V lookup: CDR1 SNHLY, CDR2 FYNNEI. With 6 bases clipped from V and 2 bases from J, the junction kept 7 bases outside the gene matches. The CDR3, as DNA: TGTGCCAGCAGAGCTCGCGGACTAGCGGGGGCCTACGAGCAGTACTTC. It encodes CASRARGLAGAYEQYF. Full variable domain (outside the CDR3, taken from reference TRBV2 and TRBJ2-7): EPEVTQTPSHQVTQMGQEVILRCVPISNHLYFYWYRQILGQKVEFLVSFYNNEISEKSEIFDDQFSVERPDGSNFTLKIRSTKLEDSAMYFCASRARGLAGAYEQYFGPGTRLTVT.

This clone has just one count. The genes are TRBV6-1 and TRBJ1-6; TRBD1 agrees at 7 bases. The CDR3 covers 16 residues. CDR1 is MNHNS and CDR2 is SASEGT in the germline V gene. V shed 1 base and J 8 bases; nucleotides not matched to a gene: 8. Here the CDR3 reads CASSEGEGAGDSPLHF. Written as DNA, the CDR3 is TGTGCCAGCAGTGAAGGAGAGGGGGCGGGTGATTCACCCCTCCACTTT.

V usage is TRBV7-9 and J usage is TRBJ1-3; D gene ambiguous. The V gene lost 5 bases and the J gene lost 0 bases, with 14 bases spanning the gap. The CDR3 contains 16 residues. Germline CDR1 reads SEHNR; CDR2 reads FQNEAQ (reference sequence). The CDR3 region has the DNA TGTGCCAGCAGCCACATAGCGGGAACCTCTGGAAACACCATATATTTT. Translation gives CASSHIAGTSGNTIYF.

The V and J genes are TRBV9 and TRBJ2-4, with a possible D match to TRBD1 (6 bases). Germline lookup yields CDR1 SGDLS and CDR2 YYNGEE. The CDR3 is made up of 16 amino acids. Trimming stripped 4 bases from V and 0 bases from J, with 14 bases between. DNA of the CDR3: TGTGCCAGCAGCCCTGGGCAGGGGATAGCCAAAAACATTCAGTACTTC. It specifies CASSPGQGIAKNIQYF.

The chain couples TRBV3-1 (or the pseudogene TRBV3-2) to TRBJ2-5, with 10 bases that match TRBD2. Per the germline V gene, CDR1 is LGHDT and CDR2 is YNNKEL (reference sequence). The J segment lost 5 bases and the V segment lost 6 bases, leaving 6 bases of the junction unmatched. This CDR3 has 14 residues. The CDR3 bases are TGTGCCAGCAGGATCCTAGCGGGGGAGGAGACCCAGTACTTC. It codes for CASRILAGEETQYF.

The CDR3 here is CASSFASGIETQYF. The CDR3 coding sequence is TGTGCCAGCAGCTTCGCTAGCGGGATAGAGACCCAGTACTTC. The chain links TRBV7-2 to TRBJ2-5, with 9 bases that match TRBD2. The CDR3 is 14 amino acids. Germline CDR1 SGHTA, CDR2 FQGNSA. Unmatched junction bases numbered 3, after V lost 3 bases and J lost 4 bases.

This clone was counted a few times. The chain employs TRBV5-4 and TRBJ1-2; unclear D gene. The CDR3 has 13 amino acids. V was shortened by 0 bases and J by 3 bases, with 6 bases between the two germline ends. Germline V CDR1 and CDR2: SGHNT, YYREEE (reference sequence). CDR3 region: CASSLGADYGYTF. The CDR3 region has the DNA TGTGCCAGCAGCTTGGGGGCAGACTATGGCTACACCTTC.

This chain connects TRBV21-1 to TRBJ1-2; the listed D gene, TRBD1, was not tested against the DNA. TRBV21-1 is noted as a pseudogene. CDR3 length equals 15 residues. The CDR3 DNA is TGTGCCAGCAGCACCCGAAGGACAGGCGACTATGGCTACACCTTC. As protein: CASSTRRTGDYGYTF.

The rearrangement joins TRBV6-5 to TRBJ1-5; 8 positions match TRBD1. The length of the CDR3 is 15 residues. Losses at the gene ends were 5 bases for V and 7 bases for J; bases not matched to a gene: 10. Germline V gene data show CDR1 as MNHEY and CDR2 as SVGAGI. The CDR3 reads CASSKDRALRQPQHF. The CDR3 DNA reads as TGTGCCAGCAGTAAGGACAGGGCGCTGAGGCAGCCCCAGCATTTT.

The chain combines TRBV12-5 with TRBJ2-1, with D possibly being TRBD2 (5 bases). The CDR3 sequence is 12 residues long. Germline V gene sequence: CDR1 LGHNT, CDR2 FRNRAP. Trimming took 6 bases from V and 6 from J, leaving 9 bases between them. The CDR3 here is CASGPGGNEQFF. Here the CDR3 DNA reads TGTGCTAGTGGGCCCGGAGGCAATGAGCAGTTCTTC.

The rearrangement joins TRBV6-2 or TRBV6-3 to TRBJ2-7, with 8 bases that match TRBD2. This CDR3 comprises 16 residues. Unmatched junction bases numbered 6, after V lost 2 bases and J lost 0 bases. Germline lookup yields CDR1 MNHEY and CDR2 SVGEGT. The CDR3: CASSYATGGSSYEQYF. In DNA, the CDR3 is TGTGCCAGCAGTTACGCCACGGGGGGGAGCTCCTACGAGCAGTACTTC.

The V call is TRBV25-1, the J call TRBJ2-7, with D possibly matching TRBD2 (6 bases). Per germline, CDR1 MGHDK and CDR2 SYGVNS. This CDR3 contains 14 residues. Trimming took off 3 bases at V and 1 base at J, with 10 bases between the two ends. The CDR3 sequence is CASSDPGTSYEQYF. CDR3 in DNA: TGTGCCAGCAGTGATCCCGGGACTTCCTACGAGCAGTACTTC.